This T cell receptor (beta chain) was profiled in a study of cytomegalovirus exposure and HLA in healthy donors. Whole-study context: Early release data held 80 million to 100 million unique TCRs from HLA-typed donors. Broader study findings: TCR beta V segments were, for the most part, productive about 87% or about 30% of the time in an earlier analysis.

60 Vbeta and 13 Jbeta primers were used in PCR. Study processing details: Roughly 9.9 million shared chains were among the about 80 million unique TCR beta chains that a later analysis counted. Using immunoSEQ multiplex PCR, the repertoire was profiled, and TCRdb retains in-frame clones only, with some absent. V and J calls and clone size follow that table, whereas D and trimming were derived from the DNA. The sample has around 170,000 clones, roughly four fifths seen once. V lost 2 bases, J lost 6 bases, and 5 bases lay in between. The length of the CDR3 is 11 residues. Germline values: CDR1 MNHEY, CDR2 SVGAGI. This clone was observed once. Its target is not known.

The specimen was PBMCs. The chain employs TRBV6-5 and TRBJ2-7, with a weak D call TRBD2 (5 bases). This clonotype was sampled from a man aged 35 to 55 in good health and CMV-seronegative. CDR3 residues: CASSYSGEQYF. As DNA, the CDR3 is TGTGCCAGCAGTTACAGCGGCGAGCAGTACTTC.